This T cell receptor (beta chain) was sequenced in a study of identical twins. Points from the study as a whole: Beta out-of-frame sequences displayed a weaker excess of sharing between twins.

Unique molecular identifiers were present on the cDNA, which also gained a universal primer site by template switching. TCRdb processed the 5' RACE reads anew with MiXCR; each CDR3 protein has one entry. Seen here are about 190,000 distinct CDR3 sequences, roughly 15% observed once, and the top ten hold 35% to 45%. Germline values: CDR1 SGHDT, CDR2 YYEEEE. The junction had 3 bases not matched to a gene; V was cut back by 0 bases and J by 2 bases. The CDR3 is 15 residues long. In the case of this clonotype: What it binds is unknown.

These records were also assigned to another study, of T cells expressing NK-cell markers. That study adds: Most of the eight sequenced donors were HCMV-seropositive; one was seronegative. Restriction of the sorted population to alpha-beta TCR T cells was achieved in several experiments with an anti-gamma-delta TCR antibody.

Source material: CD8+ T cells sorted from blood. This chain joins TRBV5-6 and TRBJ2-7, with TRBD2 matching 9 bases. The receptor was isolated from a young woman in good health. CDR3 sequence reads: CASSLAASGAYEQYF. CDR3 nucleotide sequence: TGTGCCAGCAGCTTGGCGGCTAGCGGGGCCTACGAGCAGTACTTC.